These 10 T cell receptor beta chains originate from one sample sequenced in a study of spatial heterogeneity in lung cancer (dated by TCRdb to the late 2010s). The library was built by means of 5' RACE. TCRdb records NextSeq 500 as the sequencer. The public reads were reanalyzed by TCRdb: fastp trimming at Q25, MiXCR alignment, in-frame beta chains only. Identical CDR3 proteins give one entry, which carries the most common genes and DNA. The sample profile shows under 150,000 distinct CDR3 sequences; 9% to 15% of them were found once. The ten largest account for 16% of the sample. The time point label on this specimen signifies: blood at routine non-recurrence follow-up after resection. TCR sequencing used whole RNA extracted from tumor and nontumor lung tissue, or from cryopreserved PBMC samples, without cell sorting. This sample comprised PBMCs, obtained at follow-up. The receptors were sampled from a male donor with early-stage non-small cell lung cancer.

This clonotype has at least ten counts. In nucleotides, the CDR3 is TGCGCCAGCAGCTTGGTTAGGCGGTCCTACGGAGCACCCCTCCACTTT. As protein: CASSLVRRSYGAPLHF. The chain links TRBV5-1 to TRBJ1-6; D remains ambiguous. Germline-derived CDR1 and CDR2 are SGHRS and YFSETQ. V was trimmed by 0 bases and J by 11 bases, leaving 18 bases between them. This CDR3 has 16 residues.

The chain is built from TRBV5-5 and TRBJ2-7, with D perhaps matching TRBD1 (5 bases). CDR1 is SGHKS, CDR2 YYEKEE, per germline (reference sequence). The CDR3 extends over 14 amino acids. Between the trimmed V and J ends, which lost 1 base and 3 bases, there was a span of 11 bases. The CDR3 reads CASSLLLTVYEQYF. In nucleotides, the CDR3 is TGTGCCAGCAGCTTGTTGTTGACAGTCTACGAGCAGTACTTC.

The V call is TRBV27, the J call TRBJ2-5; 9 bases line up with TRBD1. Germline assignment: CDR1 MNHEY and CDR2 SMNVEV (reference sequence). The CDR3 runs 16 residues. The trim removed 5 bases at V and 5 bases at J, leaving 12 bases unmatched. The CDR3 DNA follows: TGTGCCAGCAGTCGCACCGGGACAGGGAAAGAGGAGACCCAGTACTTC. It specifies CASSRTGTGKEETQYF.

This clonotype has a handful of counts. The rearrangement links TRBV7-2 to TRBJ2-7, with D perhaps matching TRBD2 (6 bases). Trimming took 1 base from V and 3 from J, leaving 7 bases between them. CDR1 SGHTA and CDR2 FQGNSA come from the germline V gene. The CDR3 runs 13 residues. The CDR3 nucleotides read TGTGCCAGCAGCTTAGAGGAGGGCTACGAGCAGTACTTC. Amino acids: CASSLEEGYEQYF.

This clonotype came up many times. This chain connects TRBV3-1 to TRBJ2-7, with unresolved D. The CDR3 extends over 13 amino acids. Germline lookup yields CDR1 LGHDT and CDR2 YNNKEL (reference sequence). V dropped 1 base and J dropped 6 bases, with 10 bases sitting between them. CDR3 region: CASSQALPAEQYF. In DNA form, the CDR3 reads TGTGCCAGCAGCCAAGCCTTACCTGCCGAGCAGTACTTC.

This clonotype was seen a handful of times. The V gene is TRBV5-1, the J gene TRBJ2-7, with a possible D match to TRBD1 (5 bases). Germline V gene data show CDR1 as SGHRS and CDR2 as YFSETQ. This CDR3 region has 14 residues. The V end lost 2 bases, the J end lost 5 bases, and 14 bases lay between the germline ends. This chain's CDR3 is CASSFTGGVDEQYF. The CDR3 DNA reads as TGCGCCAGCAGCTTCACAGGTGGAGTCGACGAGCAGTACTTC.

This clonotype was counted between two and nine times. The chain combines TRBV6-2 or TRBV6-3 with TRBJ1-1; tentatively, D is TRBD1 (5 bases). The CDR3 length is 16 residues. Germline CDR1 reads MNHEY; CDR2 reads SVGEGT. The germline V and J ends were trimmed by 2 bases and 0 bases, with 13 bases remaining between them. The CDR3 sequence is CASSYRTGTVNTEAFF. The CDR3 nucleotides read TGTGCCAGCAGTTACCGTACCGGGACGGTGAACACTGAAGCTTTCTTT.

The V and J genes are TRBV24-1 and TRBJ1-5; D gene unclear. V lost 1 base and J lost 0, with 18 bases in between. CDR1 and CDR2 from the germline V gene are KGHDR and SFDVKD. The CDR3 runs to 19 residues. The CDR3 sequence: CATSDLLFNPEYSNQPQHF. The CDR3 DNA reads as TGTGCCACCAGTGATTTATTATTCAACCCAGAGTATAGCAATCAGCCCCAGCATTTT.

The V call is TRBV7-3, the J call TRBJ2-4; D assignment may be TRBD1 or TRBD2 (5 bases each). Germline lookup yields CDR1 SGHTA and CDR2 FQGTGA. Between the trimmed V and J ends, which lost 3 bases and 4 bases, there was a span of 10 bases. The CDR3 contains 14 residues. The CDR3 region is CASSLGDTKNIQYF. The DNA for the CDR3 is TGTGCCAGCAGCTTGGGGGATACGAAAAACATTCAGTACTTC.

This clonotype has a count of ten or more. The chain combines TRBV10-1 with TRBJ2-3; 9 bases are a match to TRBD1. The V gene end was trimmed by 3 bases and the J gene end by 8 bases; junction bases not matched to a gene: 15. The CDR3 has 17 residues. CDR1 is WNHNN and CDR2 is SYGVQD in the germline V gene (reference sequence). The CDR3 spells CASSDIGTGGVRGTQYF. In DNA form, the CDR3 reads TGCGCCAGCAGTGACATCGGAACAGGGGGCGTGAGGGGTACGCAGTATTTT.